The 19 T cell receptor beta chains presented below share a single source sample, sequenced in a study of OX40 agonist ivuxolimab in advanced cancers. Repertoires were generated with immunoSEQ multiplex PCR, while TCRdb's copy carries only in-frame clones and drops some. There are around 56,000 clones in the sample; approximately 82% occur only once, and around 4.3% lies in the top ten. The material was CD4+ or CD8+ T cells sorted from blood, obtained in a trial of the OX40 agonist ivuxolimab. The source of these receptors is an adult with an advanced solid tumor such as melanoma, head and neck, liver or kidney cancer.

The chain carries TRBV14 and TRBJ2-2, with 15 positions matching TRBD2. The CDR3 has 17 amino acids. V lost 3 bases and J lost 6; bases outside the gene matches: 5. In germline, CDR1 is SGHDN, CDR2 FVKESK. CDR3 bases: TGTGCCAGCAGCCAGCGGACTAGCGGGAGGGCGGCCGGGGAGCTGTTTTTT. This codes for CASSQRTSGRAAGELFF.

CDR3 nucleotide sequence: TGTGCCAGCAGTTCTCGTCGGGGGGCCACCGGGGAGCTGTTTTTT. This codes for CASSSRRGATGELFF. The genes are TRBV28 and TRBJ2-2, with D possibly being TRBD2 (7 bases). The germline CDR1 and CDR2 sequences are MDHEN and SYDVKM. Trimming took 4 bases from V and 4 from J, leaving 13 bases between them. The CDR3 runs 15 residues.

The J gene is TRBJ2-3, the V gene TRBV15; TRBD1 aligns across 8 bases. J gave up 1 base and V 4 bases, and 4 bases lay outside the gene matches. This CDR3 region has 15 residues. Per germline, CDR1 LNHNV and CDR2 YYDKDF (reference sequence). CDR3 region: CATSKDRVRTDTQYF. The CDR3 nucleotides read TGTGCCACCAGCAAGGACAGGGTCCGCACAGATACGCAGTATTTT.

The chain recombines TRBV6-1 with TRBJ2-5, with TRBD2 matching over 12 bases. CDR1 MNHNS and CDR2 SASEGT come from the germline V gene. Trimming cost V 4 bases and J 4 bases; bases outside gene matches: 1. This CDR3 has 14 residues. The CDR3 is CASSVGLAGETQYF. CDR3 DNA: TGTGCCAGCAGTGTGGGACTAGCGGGAGAGACCCAGTACTTC.

The V gene is TRBV11-2, the J gene TRBJ2-7, with TRBD2 matching 8 bases. The J segment lost 0 bases and the V segment lost 5 bases, leaving 18 bases of the junction unmatched. The CDR3 is 19 amino acids. The germline V gene has CDR1 SGHAT and CDR2 FQNNGV. CDR3 DNA sequence: TGTGCCAGCAGCCCCGGACAGACCTTTAGCGGGAATTCCTCCTACGAGCAGTACTTC. Protein: CASSPGQTFSGNSSYEQYF.

This chain uses TRBV9 with TRBJ2-2; D might be TRBD2 (6 bases). Germline V gene sequence: CDR1 SGDLS, CDR2 YYNGEE. V was pared by 3 bases and J by 0 bases, with 9 bases between. The CDR3 contains 15 residues. The CDR3 sequence: CASSALATNTGELFF. CDR3 DNA sequence: TGTGCCAGCAGCGCACTAGCCACGAACACCGGGGAGCTGTTTTTT.

The rearrangement links TRBV7-9 to TRBJ2-2, with TRBD2 identical over 8 bases. CDR3 length: 19 residues. After removal of 5 bases from V and 3 bases from J, the junction contained 17 bases not matched to a gene. Germline assignment: CDR1 SEHNR and CDR2 FQNEAQ (reference sequence). CDR3 sequence reads: CASSPPPLLSGRHTGELFF. The CDR3 coding sequence is TGTGCCAGCAGCCCTCCGCCTCTTTTGAGCGGGAGACACACCGGGGAGCTGTTTTTT.

This clone was detected only once. This sequence joins TRBV5-4 and TRBJ2-1; TRBD1 might be the D (6 bases). Trimming took off 4 bases at V and 2 bases at J, with 10 bases between the two ends. The CDR3 consists of 14 residues. Germline V gene lookup returns CDR1 SGHNT and CDR2 YYREEE (reference sequence). CDR3 nucleotides: TGTGCCAGCAGCCCCAACAGGGCCTACAATGAGCAGTTCTTC. This gives the protein CASSPNRAYNEQFF.

V is TRBV7-2 and J is TRBJ2-7; D possibly corresponds to TRBD1 (5 bases). CDR3 size: 15 residues. The germline V and J ends were trimmed by 5 bases and 7 bases, with 21 bases remaining between them. Looked up from germline, CDR1 is SGHTA and CDR2 is FQGNSA. The CDR3 loop reads CASSPSGASLREQYF. CDR3 DNA: TGTGCCAGCAGCCCCAGTGGGGCCAGCCTACGAGAGCAGTACTTC. The full variable domain, in which reference TRBV7-2 and TRBJ2-7 provide the parts outside the CDR3, is GAGVSQSPSNKVTEKGKDVELRCDPISGHTALYWYRQSLGQGLEFLIYFQGNSAPDKSGLPSDRFSAERTGGSVSTLTIQRTQQEDSAVYLCASSPSGASLREQYFGPGTRLTVT.

The chain uses TRBV19 and TRBJ1-3; D unresolved. Germline V gives CDR1 LNHDA, CDR2 SQIVND (reference sequence). The CDR3 covers 13 residues. Trimming took 6 bases from V and 4 from J, leaving 10 bases between them. The DNA for the CDR3 is TGTGCCAGTAGGGCGTTCGGAGGAAACACCATATATTTT. Translation gives CASRAFGGNTIYF.

The chain links TRBV7-9 to TRBJ1-4, with D perhaps matching TRBD1 (5 bases). Trimming stripped 0 bases from V and 7 bases from J, with 9 bases between. CDR1 is SEHNR and CDR2 is FQNEAQ in the germline V gene (reference sequence). This CDR3 comprises 14 residues. The CDR3 protein is CASSLAADSEKLFF. The CDR3 DNA reads TGTGCCAGCAGCTTAGCTGCAGACAGTGAAAAACTGTTTTTT. The full variable domain, with the rest looked up from reference TRBV7-9 and TRBJ1-4, is DTGVSQNPRHKITKRGQNVTFRCDPISEHNRLYWYRQTLGQGPEFLTYFQNEAQLEKSRLLSDRFSAERPKGSFSTLEIQRTEQGDSAMYLCASSLAADSEKLFFGSGTQLSVL.

The chain links TRBV6-5 to TRBJ1-4; 8 nucleotides agree with TRBD1. V dropped 3 bases and J dropped 8; count of bases not matched to a gene: 5. CDR3 length: 14 amino acids. CDR1 is MNHEY and CDR2 is SVGAGI in the germline V gene. CDR3 nucleotide sequence: TGTGCCAGCAGTTATTTAACAGGGGGGGAAAAACTGTTTTTT. Amino acids: CASSYLTGGEKLFF.

CDR3 coding DNA: TGTGCCAGTAATCCAGGGAGCGGGAGGGGGAACTACAATGAGCAGTTCTTC. Encoded protein: CASNPGSGRGNYNEQFF. The chain joins TRBV19 to TRBJ2-1; 10 bases are a match to TRBD2. The CDR3 extends over 17 amino acids. V gave up 7 bases and J gave up 3 bases; unmatched junction bases: 12. Germline-derived CDR1 and CDR2 are LNHDA and SQIVND (reference sequence).

The chain recombines TRBV7-9 with TRBJ1-2; D may be TRBD1 (5 bases). V shed 5 bases and J shed 4 bases, with 8 bases lying between them. The length of the CDR3 is 12 residues. In germline, CDR1 is SEHNR, CDR2 FQNEAQ (reference sequence). The CDR3 protein is CASSRDGYGYTF. CDR3 sequence (DNA): TGTGCCAGCAGCAGGGACGGCTATGGCTACACCTTC.

This rearrangement joins TRBV28 to TRBJ1-4, with D unclear. The CDR3 runs 13 residues. The germline gives CDR1 MDHEN, CDR2 SYDVKM. V was clipped by 6 bases and J by 8 bases, with 13 bases between them. The CDR3 here is CASRSYPAEKLFF. The CDR3 DNA reads TGTGCCAGCAGATCTTATCCCGCAGAAAAACTGTTTTTT.

As for this clone: One end of the junction is discordant with germline, which a read error may explain. The identical CDR3 is also encoded by other nucleotide sequences in the sample. The genes are TRBV9 and TRBJ2-7; possible D gene TRBD1, 6 bases. Germline-derived CDR1 and CDR2 are SGDLS and YYNGEE. The CDR3 loop spans 14 amino acids. The CDR3 here is CASSVSGQSYEQYF. CDR3 in DNA: TGTGCCAGTAGCGTAAGCGGACAGTCCTACGAGCAGTACTTC.

In DNA, the CDR3 is TGTGCCAGCAGTTTGGGCAGGTACTATGGCTACACCTTC. Encoded protein: CASSLGRYYGYTF. The V gene is TRBV28, the J gene TRBJ1-2; D is unclear. The CDR3 spans 13 residues. Trimming pared 3 bases from V and 3 bases from J, leaving 8 bases between. The germline V gene encodes CDR1 MDHEN and CDR2 SYDVKM.

The chain uses TRBV5-4 and TRBJ1-2; TRBD1 might be the D (5 bases). The V end was cut by 4 bases, the J end by 6 bases, with 13 bases between. The germline gives CDR1 SGHNT, CDR2 YYREEE (reference sequence). The CDR3 length is 13 residues. The chain's CDR3 is CASSLPGMDGYTF. In DNA form, the CDR3 reads TGTGCCAGCAGCCTGCCAGGGATGGATGGCTACACCTTC. The whole variable domain, filled in from reference TRBV5-4 and TRBJ1-2, reads ETGVTQSPTHLIKTRGQQVTLRCSSQSGHNTVSWYQQALGQGPQFIFQYYREEENGRGNFPPRFSGLQFPNYSSELNVNALELDDSALYLCASSLPGMDGYTFGSGTRLTVV.

This clone was counted between two and nine times. The CDR3 DNA is TGTGCCAGCAGCAGCTATGGCTACACCTTC. This codes for CASSSYGYTF. J is TRBJ1-2 and V is TRBV6-1; D ambiguous. Germline values: CDR1 MNHNS, CDR2 SASEGT. The CDR3 covers 10 residues. The ends were cut back, 6 bases at V and 4 bases at J, with 3 bases in the middle.